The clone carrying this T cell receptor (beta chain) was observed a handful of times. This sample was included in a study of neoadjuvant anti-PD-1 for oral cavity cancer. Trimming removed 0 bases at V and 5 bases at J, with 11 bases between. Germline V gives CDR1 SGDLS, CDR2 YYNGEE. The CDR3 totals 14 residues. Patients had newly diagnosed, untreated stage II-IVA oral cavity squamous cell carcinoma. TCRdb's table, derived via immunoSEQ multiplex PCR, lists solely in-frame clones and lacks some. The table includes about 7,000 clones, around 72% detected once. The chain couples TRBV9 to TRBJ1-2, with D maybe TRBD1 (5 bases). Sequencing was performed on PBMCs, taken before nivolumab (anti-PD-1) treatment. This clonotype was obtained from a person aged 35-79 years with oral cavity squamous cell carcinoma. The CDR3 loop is CASSVGRWGYGYTF. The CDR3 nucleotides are TGTGCCAGCAGCGTAGGTCGATGGGGGTATGGCTACACCTTC.